What follows is one T cell receptor beta chain and its context. Profiled with immunoSEQ multiplex PCR; TCRdb holds only in-frame clones, not every one. The sample includes more than 95,000 clones, 80% to 90% of them seen just once. Germline CDR1 is SGHNT and CDR2 is YYREEE (reference sequence). The CDR3 covers 15 residues. The V and J ends lost 1 base and 3 bases, in that order; junction bases with no gene match: 2. These data belong to a study of T cell responses to AZD1222 COVID-19 vaccine. This sequence was found in an adult in good health. This specimen was peripheral blood, taken on day 0 of AZD1222 vaccination. The chain is built from TRBV5-4 and TRBJ2-7; 12 positions agree with TRBD2. In DNA form, the CDR3 reads TGTGCCAGCAGCTTGAGGACTAGCGGGAACTACGAGCAGTACTTC. Protein product: CASSLRTSGNYEQYF.